This TCR beta chain was sequenced for a study of cytomegalovirus exposure and HLA in healthy donors. This clone showed up just a few times. Its specificity is unknown. PCR used 60 Vbeta primers and 13 Jbeta primers. Per the original data handling: As a later analysis found, there were about 80 million unique TCR beta chains, of which roughly 11 million were shared. Produced via immunoSEQ multiplex PCR; TCRdb's table is partial and in-frame only. V, J and clone size were drawn from that table, and D and trimming were deduced from the DNA. The sample carries just over 95,000 clones, 60% to 85% recorded once. Points from the study as a whole: An ancestry cluster, one associated with Asian ancestry, reportedly showed fewer N-insertions than the approximately 670-donor mean in a later analysis. One variant, a missense change in DCLRE1C, was linked in a later analysis to TCR beta V- and J-gene trimming. In presence/absence analyses, roughly uniform sequencing depth across donors was assumed.

There are 11 residues in the CDR3. Germline CDR1 is SNHLY and CDR2 is FYNNEI. Sequences were obtained from PBMCs. This TCR was recovered from a woman aged 40 to 55 in good health and CMV-seronegative. The chain combines TRBV2 with TRBJ1-2; D is uncertain. CDR3 protein: CASGLWDGYTF. The CDR3 bases are TGTGCATCAGGCCTTTGGGATGGCTACACCTTC.